A selection of T cell receptor beta chains follows, all from one sample in a study of shared clonotypes between healthy human individuals. Repertoires were generated with immunoSEQ multiplex PCR, while TCRdb's copy carries only in-frame clones and drops some. The table includes 950,000 to 1,100,000 clones, around four fifths detected once. Sample: memory CD4+ T cells sorted from blood. These receptors were taken from a man aged 18-30 years in good health. CDR3s include the opening cysteine and the closing phenylalanine or tryptophan. The order of the fields is clone size, V gene, D gene, J gene, CDR3 DNA, CDR3 protein. D genes are given only for firm matches. The size entry is marked missing in some rows and otherwise reads once, few, many or a size class.

abundance: NA; v_gene: TRBV18; d_gene: NA; j_gene: TRBJ2-1; CDR3nt: TGTGCCAGCTCACCAAGGCGGGATAACAATGAGCAGTTCTTC; CDR3aa: CASSPRRDNNEQFF
abundance: few; v_gene: TRBV7-8; d_gene: NA; j_gene: TRBJ2-1; CDR3nt: TGTGCCAGCAGCTCCCGAAGGGGGAGGGGTAGTGATGAGCAGTTCTTC; CDR3aa: CASSSRRGRGSDEQFF
abundance: few; v_gene: TRBV4-1; d_gene: TRBD2; j_gene: TRBJ2-1; CDR3nt: TGCGCCAGCTCAGCTGGGACTAGCGCTTACAATGAGCAGTTCTTC; CDR3aa: CASSAGTSAYNEQFF
abundance: NA; v_gene: TRBV28; d_gene: TRBD2; j_gene: TRBJ2-1; CDR3nt: TGTGCCAGCAGTTTTTGGAGCGGGGGCCTCTACAATGAGCAGTTCTTC; CDR3aa: CASSFWSGGLYNEQFF
abundance: NA; v_gene: TRBV9; d_gene: NA; j_gene: TRBJ2-2; CDR3nt: TGTGCCAGCAGCGGACCGAGGGGGTATGGCACCGGGGAGCTGTTTTTT; CDR3aa: CASSGPRGYGTGELFF
abundance: NA; v_gene: TRBV12-5; d_gene: NA; j_gene: TRBJ2-7; CDR3nt: TGTGCTAGTGGTCTGAGCCGCTACGAGCAGTACTTC; CDR3aa: CASGLSRYEQYF
abundance: NA; v_gene: TRBV10-2; d_gene: NA; j_gene: TRBJ2-7; CDR3nt: TGCGCCAGCAGCTCAAACTCCTACGAGCAGTACTTC; CDR3aa: CASSSNSYEQYF
abundance: few; v_gene: TRBV11-2; d_gene: TRBD1; j_gene: TRBJ2-5; CDR3nt: TGTGCCAGCAGCTCGACCCGGGACAGGGGGCCAGAGACCCAGTACTTC; CDR3aa: CASSSTRDRGPETQYF
abundance: NA; v_gene: TRBV6-5; d_gene: TRBD1; j_gene: TRBJ1-2; CDR3nt: TGTGCCAGCAGTCAACAGGGGGCTCGCGGCTACACCTTC; CDR3aa: CASSQQGARGYTF
abundance: NA; v_gene: TRBV29-1; d_gene: TRBD2; j_gene: TRBJ2-1; CDR3nt: TGCAGCGTTGAAGCCGGACTAGCGGGGACATACAATGAGCAGTTCTTC; CDR3aa: CSVEAGLAGTYNEQFF
abundance: once; v_gene: TRBV10-3; d_gene: NA; j_gene: TRBJ1-6; CDR3nt: TGTGCCATCAGTGAGGACACAGGGTATTCACCCCTCCACTTT; CDR3aa: CAISEDTGYSPLHF
abundance: NA; v_gene: TRBV27; d_gene: NA; j_gene: TRBJ1-1; CDR3nt: TGTGCCAGCAGTTTAGTGGGGGGGGCCGGGGGCACTGAAGCTTTCTTT; CDR3aa: CASSLVGGAGGTEAFF
abundance: NA; v_gene: TRBV6-1; d_gene: TRBD1; j_gene: TRBJ1-2; CDR3nt: TGTGCCAGCAGTGAAGTGACAGGGAAAAAGGAGAATGGCTACACCTTC; CDR3aa: CASSEVTGKKENGYTF
abundance: NA; v_gene: TRBV5-6; d_gene: TRBD2; j_gene: TRBJ2-7; CDR3nt: TGTGCCAGCAGCCAGACTAGCGGGGGAACCTACGAGCAGTACTTC; CDR3aa: CASSQTSGGTYEQYF
abundance: few; v_gene: TRBV5-1; d_gene: NA; j_gene: TRBJ1-2; CDR3nt: TGCGCCAGCAGCTTGGTGACAGACTATGGCTACACCTTC; CDR3aa: CASSLVTDYGYTF
abundance: once; v_gene: TRBV5-1; d_gene: NA; j_gene: TRBJ2-3; CDR3nt: TGCGCCAGCAGCTTGGCCGGGGTTACAGATACGCAGTATTTT; CDR3aa: CASSLAGVTDTQYF
abundance: once; v_gene: TRBV5-4; d_gene: NA; j_gene: TRBJ2-2; CDR3nt: TGTGCCAGCAGCTTGGGACGGATGAACACCGGGGAGCTGTTTTTT; CDR3aa: CASSLGRMNTGELFF
abundance: few; v_gene: TRBV10-2; d_gene: TRBD1; j_gene: TRBJ2-7; CDR3nt: TGCGCCAGCAGTGAGTCGGGACAGGGGCCCTACGAGCAGTACTTC; CDR3aa: CASSESGQGPYEQYF
abundance: NA; v_gene: TRBV7-7; d_gene: NA; j_gene: TRBJ2-7; CDR3nt: TGTGCTAGCAGCCCGGGACAAAGTTACGAGCAGTACTTC; CDR3aa: CASSPGQSYEQYF
abundance: NA; v_gene: TRBV7-7; d_gene: TRBD2; j_gene: TRBJ2-5; CDR3nt: TGTGCTAGCAGCTTACTAGCGGGGGGGCAAGAGTCGACCCAGTACTTC; CDR3aa: CASSLLAGGQESTQYF
abundance: NA; v_gene: TRBV5-1; d_gene: NA; j_gene: TRBJ1-2; CDR3nt: TGCGCCAGCAGCTTGGTAGGCGGTTTCGACTATGGCTACACCTTC; CDR3aa: CASSLVGGFDYGYTF
abundance: few; v_gene: TRBV5-1; d_gene: TRBD2; j_gene: TRBJ2-3; CDR3nt: TGCGCCAGCAGGGGCGGGGGGGCCGATAGCACAGATACGCAGTATTTT; CDR3aa: CASRGGGADSTDTQYF
abundance: NA; v_gene: TRBV5-4; d_gene: NA; j_gene: TRBJ2-1; CDR3nt: TGTGCCGCCCACCACCAAGGGTCCTACAATGAGCAGTTCTTC; CDR3aa: CAAHHQGSYNEQFF
abundance: few; v_gene: TRBV2; d_gene: NA; j_gene: TRBJ2-3; CDR3nt: TGTGCCAGCAGCCTAACTAGGGCCGCCACAGATACGCAGTATTTT; CDR3aa: CASSLTRAATDTQYF
abundance: NA; v_gene: TRBV30; d_gene: NA; j_gene: TRBJ1-2; CDR3nt: TGTGCCTGGAGCGTCGACAGAGAATATGGCTACACCTTC; CDR3aa: CAWSVDREYGYTF
abundance: once; v_gene: TRBV9; d_gene: NA; j_gene: TRBJ2-2; CDR3nt: TGTGCCAGCAGCGTAGTGAGCACCCCGGGAACCGGGGAGCTGTTTTTT; CDR3aa: CASSVVSTPGTGELFF
abundance: NA; v_gene: TRBV10-1; d_gene: NA; j_gene: TRBJ2-5; CDR3nt: TGCGCCAGCAGTGAGGCCCGGGGACGGACCCAGTACTTC; CDR3aa: CASSEARGRTQYF
abundance: NA; v_gene: TRBV18; d_gene: NA; j_gene: TRBJ2-2; CDR3nt: TGTGCCAGCTCATCTAGTAGGGCGCCGACCGGGGAGCTGTTTTTT; CDR3aa: CASSSSRAPTGELFF
abundance: once; v_gene: TRBV6-1; d_gene: NA; j_gene: TRBJ1-1; CDR3nt: TGTGCCAGCAGTGAATACCGACCGGGACAAGGGGCTGAAGCTTTCTTT; CDR3aa: CASSEYRPGQGAEAFF
abundance: NA; v_gene: TRBV4-3; d_gene: NA; j_gene: TRBJ1-2; CDR3nt: TGCGCCAGCAGCCAAGATACCGGGACAACCTATGGCTACACCTTC; CDR3aa: CASSQDTGTTYGYTF
abundance: NA; v_gene: TRBV10-2; d_gene: TRBD2; j_gene: TRBJ2-3; CDR3nt: TGCGCCAGCAGTGTGGTCCTAGCGGGAGGGGGGGATACGCAGTATTTT; CDR3aa: CASSVVLAGGGDTQYF